This T cell receptor (beta chain) was recovered during a study of blood T cell repertoires in COVID-19. Study in general: The study drew acute and convalescent COVID-19 samples from the United States, Italy and Spain. Sample material is recorded as cDNA or gDNA derived from T cells, B-cell-depleted T cells, or PBMCs.

As originally analysed: Amplifying reference gene primers gave estimates of nucleated cell counts. This table comes from immunoSEQ multiplex PCR, and its TCRdb copy is limited to in-frame clones, with some not included. The V and J calls and clone size come from that table; D and trimming were worked out from the DNA. The table includes about 140,000 clones, around 86% detected once. Germline CDR1 MDHEN, CDR2 SYDVKM. J lost 6 bases, V lost 4 bases, and 10 bases had no gene match. The CDR3 is 16 residues long. The sequenced sample consisted of peripheral blood. This TCR was sampled from a human donor in a cohort sampled during active COVID-19. The chain combines TRBV28 with TRBJ2-1, with 9 positions matching TRBD1. The CDR3 DNA reads as TGTGCCAGCAGTTCGTACCGGACAGGGGTTGGCAATGAGCAGTTCTTC. It encodes CASSSYRTGVGNEQFF.